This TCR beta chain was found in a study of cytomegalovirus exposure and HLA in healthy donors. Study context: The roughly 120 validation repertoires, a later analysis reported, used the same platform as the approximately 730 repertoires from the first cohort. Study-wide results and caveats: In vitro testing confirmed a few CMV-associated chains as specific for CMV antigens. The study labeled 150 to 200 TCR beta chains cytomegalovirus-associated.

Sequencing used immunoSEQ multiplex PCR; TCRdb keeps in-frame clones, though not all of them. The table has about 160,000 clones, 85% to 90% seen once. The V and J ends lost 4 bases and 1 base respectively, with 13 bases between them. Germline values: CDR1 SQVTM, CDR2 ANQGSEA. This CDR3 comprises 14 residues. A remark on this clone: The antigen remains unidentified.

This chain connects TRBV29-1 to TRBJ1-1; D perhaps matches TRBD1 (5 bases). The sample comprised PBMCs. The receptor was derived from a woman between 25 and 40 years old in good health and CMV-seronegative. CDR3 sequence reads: CSVGAGKGNTEAFF. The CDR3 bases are TGCAGCGTTGGGGCAGGGAAGGGGAACACTGAAGCTTTCTTT.